The present entry profiles one T cell receptor (beta chain) with its context. The record originates from a study of PD-L1 blockade in urothelial cancer. As for the study in general: Blood analyses occurred 3 weeks (second dose) and 6 weeks post treatment start. Across blood samples, T cells had a median count of about 150,000.

Germline V lookup: CDR1 LGHNA, CDR2 YNFKEQ. V lost 0 bases and J lost 2, with 10 bases in between. This CDR3 has 15 amino acids. This sample's time point: pretreatment peripheral blood. The table came from immunoSEQ multiplex PCR; TCRdb's copy has only in-frame clones and leaves some out. The data hold fewer than 100,000 clones, with 85% observed a single time. The clonotype was recovered from a man aged 35-49 years with urothelial cancer. The sequencing used PBMCs, collected around atezolizumab (anti-PD-L1) treatment. The chain employs TRBV4-2 and TRBJ2-5; D ambiguous. The CDR3 loop is CASSQDGSRQETQYF. The CDR3 region has the DNA TGTGCCAGCAGCCAAGATGGGTCCAGGCAAGAGACCCAGTACTTC.